This passage covers 32 T cell receptor beta chains from one sample sequenced in a study of identical twins. Each CDR3 protein gets one entry after TCRdb re-called the 5' RACE reads with MiXCR. The table lists about 520,000 distinct CDR3 sequences, roughly a fifth of them singletons. These same data were also listed under a study on T cells expressing NK-cell markers.

The specimen was CD4+ T cells sorted from blood. The receptor source for this set is a woman under 30 in good health.

CDR3 nucleotide sequence: TGCAGTGCTAGAGACTCTGGCGACTACACCTTC. The encoded protein is CSARDSGDYTF. The chain uses TRBV20-1 and TRBJ1-2, with D unclear. Germline-derived CDR1 and CDR2 are DFQATT and SNEGSKA (reference sequence). Trimming removed 0 bases at V and 10 bases at J, with 9 bases between. This CDR3 contains 11 residues.

The CDR3 sequence: CASKKRRQETQYF. In DNA, the CDR3 is TGTGCTTCAAAGAAAAGGAGGCAAGAGACCCAGTACTTC. The gene calls are TRBV12-3 or TRBV12-4 and TRBJ2-5, with TRBD2 as a possible D gene (5 bases). There are 13 residues in the CDR3.

The J gene is TRBJ1-2, the V gene TRBV4-2; 11 positions agree with TRBD1. The CDR3 has 16 residues. The junction had 8 bases not matched to a gene; V was cut back by 0 bases and J by 8 bases. Germline CDR1 LGHNA, CDR2 YNFKEQ. Here the CDR3 reads CASSQDRNGQGAGYTF. As DNA, the CDR3 is TGTGCCAGCAGCCAAGATCGGAACGGACAGGGGGCCGGCTACACCTTC.

The V gene is TRBV20-1, the J gene TRBJ1-1; D not resolved. The CDR3 is 14 residues long. Between the trimmed V and J ends, which lost 3 bases and 5 bases, there was a span of 16 bases. The germline V gene has CDR1 DFQATT and CDR2 SNEGSKA (reference sequence). CDR3 in DNA: TGCAGTGCTAGTAGGGCAGGATCGAGGACTGAAGCTTTCTTT. Translating gives CSASRAGSRTEAFF.

This chain joins TRBV25-1 and TRBJ2-2; 14 bases agree with TRBD2. The germline V gene has CDR1 MGHDK and CDR2 SYGVNS. J was trimmed by 8 bases and V by 2 bases; bases with no gene match: 7. This CDR3 comprises 17 residues. The CDR3 loop reads CASSENGLAGGSGELFF. CDR3 nucleotide sequence: TGTGCCAGCAGTGAAAACGGACTAGCGGGAGGCTCAGGGGAGCTGTTTTTT.

Concerning this clonotype: A junction boundary mismatches the germline segment, possibly from a read error. This sequence joins TRBV20-1 and TRBJ2-1, with 9 bases fitting TRBD2. The CDR3 consists of 14 residues. CDR1 is DFQATT and CDR2 is SNEGSKA in the germline V gene (reference sequence). CDR3 loop: CSARGGRAGNEQFF. The CDR3 coding sequence is TGCAGTGCCAGAGGCGGGAGGGCCGGGAATGAGCAGTTCTTC.

The gene calls are TRBV6-2 or TRBV6-3 and TRBJ2-5; D may be TRBD1 (6 bases). V gave up 10 bases and J gave up 4 bases, with 19 bases separating them. The CDR3 sequence is 14 residues long. Germline V gives CDR1 MNHEY, CDR2 SVGEGT. The CDR3 spells CATHARGGRETQYF. The CDR3 DNA reads TGTGCCACCCACGCCAGGGGTGGTCGAGAGACCCAGTACTTC.

This clonotype was seen a few times. V and J are TRBV20-1 and TRBJ2-7; 9 bases fit TRBD1. V dropped 0 bases and J dropped 5; count of bases not matched to a gene: 5. This CDR3 comprises 14 residues. Per the germline V gene, CDR1 is DFQATT and CDR2 is SNEGSKA (reference sequence). CDR3: CSARDRGTGNEQYF. In nucleotides, the CDR3 is TGCAGTGCTAGAGATCGAGGGACAGGGAACGAGCAGTACTTC.

This clonotype was detected a few times. This chain uses TRBV7-2 with TRBJ2-7, with 9 bases lining up with TRBD2. Germline loops: CDR1 SGHTA, CDR2 FQGNSA. J gave up 2 bases and V 4 bases, and 6 bases lay outside the gene matches. There are 15 residues in the CDR3. The CDR3 spells CASSSFIAGAYEQYF. CDR3 nucleotide sequence: TGTGCCAGCAGCTCCTTCATAGCGGGGGCCTACGAGCAGTACTTC.

The chain uses TRBV12-5 and TRBJ1-1, with 7 positions matching TRBD1. This CDR3 is built from 11 residues. Germline V gives CDR1 LGHNT, CDR2 FRNRAP. The junction had 6 bases not matched to a gene; V was cut back by 7 bases and J by 10 bases. The CDR3 sequence: CASEKNRGAFF. The CDR3 DNA is TGTGCTAGTGAAAAGAACAGGGGAGCTTTCTTT.

This clonotype came up many times. This chain uses TRBV29-1 with TRBJ2-7; D gene ambiguous. Per germline, CDR1 SQVTM and CDR2 ANQGSEA. The length of the CDR3 is 13 residues. Trimming took off 7 bases at V and 4 bases at J, with 17 bases between the two ends. CDR3 sequence (DNA): TGCAGCGGTTATTTGGGCTTTGGTTACGAGCAGTACTTC. The encoded protein is CSGYLGFGYEQYF.

This chain joins TRBV6-1 and TRBJ2-1; 7 bases fit TRBD2. Germline CDR1 reads MNHNS; CDR2 reads SASEGT. With V trimmed by 7 bases and J by 5 bases, 11 bases remained unmatched. This CDR3 region has 15 residues. This CDR3 reads CASTDAGRGNNEQFF. CDR3 nucleotide sequence: TGTGCCAGCACTGACGCCGGGCGGGGGAACAATGAGCAGTTCTTC.

This clonotype was seen a handful of times. The chain combines TRBV4-1 with TRBJ1-6; D not resolved. The CDR3 sequence is 13 residues long. V was cut by 4 bases and J by 10 bases, with 11 bases left in between. The germline CDR1 and CDR2 sequences are MGHRA and YSYEKL. The CDR3 DNA reads as TGCGCCAGCAGCCCAGGCGAGGTGTCACCCCTCCACTTT. Encoded protein: CASSPGEVSPLHF.

The sample holds many counts of this clonotype. V gene TRBV20-1 combines with J gene TRBJ2-2; maybe TRBD2 (7 bases). Deletions cut 2 bases from V and 5 bases from J, with 15 bases between. This CDR3 is built from 15 residues. Germline V lookup: CDR1 DFQATT, CDR2 SNEGSKA (reference sequence). CDR3 sequence reads: CSARSGGGRTGELFF. DNA for the CDR3: TGCAGTGCTAGATCGGGGGGCGGTCGGACCGGGGAGCTGTTTTTT.

This clonotype has a count of ten or more. The genes are TRBV7-9 and TRBJ2-3; D is unclear. V lost 6 bases, J lost 6 bases, and 16 bases lay in between. Per the germline V gene, CDR1 is SEHNR and CDR2 is FQNEAQ (reference sequence). This CDR3 comprises 14 residues. CDR3 residues: CASRKGGPRDTQYF. In DNA, the CDR3 is TGTGCCAGCAGGAAAGGCGGACCCAGGGATACGCAGTATTTT.

The V call is TRBV5-5, the J call TRBJ1-5; D is possibly TRBD1 (6 bases). The CDR3 is 14 residues long. In germline, CDR1 is SGHKS, CDR2 YYEKEE (reference sequence). Trimming pared 4 bases from V and 6 bases from J, leaving 14 bases between. The CDR3: CASSPAGAVQPQHF. As DNA, the CDR3 is TGTGCCAGCAGCCCGGCGGGGGCTGTTCAGCCCCAGCATTTT.

This clonotype was seen more than once but under ten times. The chain is built from TRBV7-2 and TRBJ2-1, with unresolved D. V dropped 2 bases and J dropped 2 bases, with 7 bases sitting between them. The CDR3 runs to 14 residues. CDR1 is SGHTA and CDR2 is FQGNSA in the germline V gene. CDR3 bases: TGTGCCAGCAGCTTAAACCCCCCCTACAATGAGCAGTTCTTC. Translation: CASSLNPPYNEQFF.

V usage is TRBV7-6 and J usage is TRBJ2-7; 11 positions agree with TRBD2. The CDR3 is made up of 14 amino acids. The junction had 5 bases not matched to a gene; V was cut back by 5 bases and J by 5 bases. The germline V gene has CDR1 SGHVS and CDR2 FNYEAQ. As DNA, the CDR3 is TGTGCCAGCAGCAGGACTAGCGGGCCGAACGAGCAGTACTTC. This sequence encodes CASSRTSGPNEQYF.

This clonotype turned up a few times. The chain couples TRBV20-1 to TRBJ1-1; D is ambiguous. The CDR3 covers 11 residues. Trimming cost V 0 bases and J 7 bases, with 6 bases left between them. Germline V gene sequence: CDR1 DFQATT, CDR2 SNEGSKA (reference sequence). DNA of the CDR3: TGCAGTGCTAGAGATCCAGTTGAAGCTTTCTTT. Protein product: CSARDPVEAFF.

This chain uses TRBV11-2 with TRBJ1-3; 8 bases line up with TRBD1. Trimming cost V 4 bases and J 1 base; bases outside gene matches: 12. There are 18 residues in the CDR3. The germline V gene has CDR1 SGHAT and CDR2 FQNNGV. The CDR3 is CASSSRPGGWVSGNTIYF. DNA for the CDR3: TGTGCCAGCAGCTCGAGACCAGGGGGCTGGGTTTCTGGAAACACCATATATTTT.

The chain uses TRBV10-1 and TRBJ1-1, with TRBD1 as a possible D gene (5 bases). Trimming pared 6 bases from V and 9 bases from J, leaving 26 bases between. The CDR3 length is 16 residues. The germline V gene has CDR1 WNHNN and CDR2 SYGVQD (reference sequence). In nucleotides, the CDR3 is TGCGCCAGCAGCGCCACTATGGACGGACAACCGGGGAAAGCTTTCTTT. Its protein is CASSATMDGQPGKAFF.

The rearrangement joins TRBV16 to TRBJ1-5; D perhaps matches TRBD1 (6 bases). V was cut by 6 bases and J by 0 bases, with 15 bases left in between. This CDR3 has 16 residues. Germline values: CDR1 KGHSY, CDR2 FQNENV. The CDR3 bases are TGTGCCAGCAGTCCCGACAGGAGATATAGCAATCAGCCCCAGCATTTT. Its translation is CASSPDRRYSNQPQHF.

In this sample, this clonotype turned up a few times. The V call is TRBV20-1, the J call TRBJ2-1; 13 bases are shared with TRBD2. V dropped 2 bases and J dropped 9; count of bases not matched to a gene: 7. Germline V gene lookup returns CDR1 DFQATT and CDR2 SNEGSKA (reference sequence). This CDR3 spans 15 amino acids. The CDR3 region is CSARRGTSGVGEQFF. CDR3 nucleotides: TGCAGTGCTAGAAGGGGGACTAGCGGGGTCGGTGAGCAGTTCTTC.

This clonotype was counted at least ten times. V and J are TRBV7-9 and TRBJ2-3; D call uncertain. The CDR3 runs 10 residues. The V end was cut by 8 bases, the J end by 8 bases, with 8 bases between. CDR1 and CDR2 (germline): SEHNR, FQNEAQ (reference sequence). The CDR3 DNA follows: TGTGCCAGCGGCATTGGTACGCAGTATTTT. Translated: CASGIGTQYF. Looking up the rest from reference TRBV7-9 and TRBJ2-3 gives the full variable domain: DTGVSQNPRHKITKRGQNVTFRCDPISEHNRLYWYRQTLGQGPEFLTYFQNEAQLEKSRLLSDRFSAERPKGSFSTLEIQRTEQGDSAMYLCASGIGTQYFGPGTRLTVL.

This clonotype was detected many times. The chain has TRBV15 and TRBJ2-7, with 7 positions matching TRBD2. Per the germline V gene, CDR1 is LNHNV and CDR2 is YYDKDF (reference sequence). The CDR3 contains 14 residues. After removal of 4 bases from V and 2 bases from J, the junction contained 5 bases not matched to a gene. CDR3 protein: CATSNQGGPYEQYF. The CDR3 DNA reads as TGTGCCACCAGCAATCAGGGAGGGCCCTACGAGCAGTACTTC.

The J gene is TRBJ2-7, the V gene TRBV10-3; possible D gene TRBD1, 8 bases. V shed 3 bases and J shed 6 bases, with 21 bases lying between them. Germline CDR1 reads ENHRY; CDR2 reads SYGVKD. The CDR3 has 16 residues. DNA for the CDR3: TGTGCCATCAGTGACAGGGGGCTAGCGGATCCTTTCGAGCAGTACTTC. This sequence encodes CAISDRGLADPFEQYF.

This clonotype was counted ten times or more. J is TRBJ1-1 and V is TRBV20-1, with 7 bases fitting TRBD1. The ends lost 6 bases at V and 5 bases at J; junction bases unmatched: 15. CDR3 length: 15 residues. Germline CDR1 and CDR2: DFQATT and SNEGSKA (reference sequence). The DNA of the CDR3 is TGCAGTGCCCATCCTTCACAGGGGCGCAAAACTGAAGCTTTCTTT. This sequence encodes CSAHPSQGRKTEAFF.

The V and J genes are TRBV27 and TRBJ1-4; unclear D gene. From germline, CDR1 is MNHEY and CDR2 SMNVEV (reference sequence). CDR3 length: 13 amino acids. The V and J ends lost 0 bases and 7 bases respectively, with 6 bases between them. The CDR3 sequence is CASSLSSFEKLFF. For the CDR3, the DNA is TGTGCCAGCAGTTTATCCAGTTTTGAAAAACTGTTTTTT. Combining the CDR3 with reference TRBV27 and TRBJ1-4 gives the whole variable domain EAQVTQNPRYLITVTGKKLTVTCSQNMNHEYMSWYRQDPGLGLRQIYYSMNVEVTDKGDVPEGYKVSRKEKRNFPLILESPSPNQTSLYFCASSLSSFEKLFFGSGTQLSVL.

This clonotype was detected only a few times. The genes are TRBV29-1 and TRBJ2-4; tentatively, D is TRBD2 (5 bases). This CDR3 is 14 amino acids long. Trimming cost V 3 bases and J 6 bases, with 15 bases left between them. Germline V gene lookup returns CDR1 SQVTM and CDR2 ANQGSEA. The CDR3 bases are TGCAGCGTTGACGTTGCCGGGGATAGAAACATTCAGTACTTC. Amino acids: CSVDVAGDRNIQYF.

This clonotype was picked up many times. This chain joins TRBV5-1 and TRBJ2-2; possibly TRBD2 for D (5 bases). Germline V gene lookup returns CDR1 SGHRS and CDR2 YFSETQ. V lost 4 bases and J 4 bases, leaving 8 bases between the germline ends. The CDR3 has 13 residues. The DNA for the CDR3 is TGCGCCAGCAGCCCGGGGAGCACCGGGGAGCTGTTTTTT. Translating gives CASSPGSTGELFF. The whole variable domain, remainder taken from reference TRBV5-1 and TRBJ2-2, is KAGVTQTPRYLIKTRGQQVTLSCSPISGHRSVSWYQQTPGQGLQFLFEYFSETQRNKGNFPGRFSGRQFSNSRSEMNVSTLELGDSALYLCASSPGSTGELFFGEGSRLTVL.

Only a few counts were recorded for this clonotype. The chain is built from TRBV9 and TRBJ1-2; a possible D gene is TRBD1 (5 bases). Germline loops: CDR1 SGDLS, CDR2 YYNGEE. CDR3 length: 15 residues. The V end lost 3 bases, the J end lost 4 bases, and 16 bases lay between the germline ends. The CDR3 DNA reads TGTGCCAGCAGCGCTCTGGGGGTGGGATTCTATGGCTACACCTTC. The encoded protein is CASSALGVGFYGYTF.

This sequence joins TRBV7-2 and TRBJ2-1; 10 positions match TRBD2. Per germline, CDR1 SGHTA and CDR2 FQGNSA. The CDR3 is made up of 17 amino acids. Trimming removed 3 bases from V and 2 bases from J; junction bases left unmatched: 7. CDR3 nucleotides: TGTGCCAGCAGCTTCTCCTCCGGGACTAGCGCCTACAATGAGCAGTTCTTC. It is translated as CASSFSSGTSAYNEQFF. The full variable domain, with the rest looked up from reference TRBV7-2 and TRBJ2-1, is GAGVSQSPSNKVTEKGKDVELRCDPISGHTALYWYRQSLGQGLEFLIYFQGNSAPDKSGLPSDRFSAERTGGSVSTLTIQRTQQEDSAVYLCASSFSSGTSAYNEQFFGPGTRLTVL.